These 13 T cell receptor beta chains were all obtained from the same sample, sequenced in a study of T cells in Graves' hyperthyroidism and ophthalmopathy. TCR beta CDR3 regions were amplified from RNA. With the HTBI primer set, the TCR CDR3 went through a first round of RT-PCR. TCRdb called the multiplex PCR reads again in MiXCR, with one record for every CDR3 protein. The table has about 380,000 distinct CDR3 sequences, roughly 15% seen once. Input material: blood. The receptors shown here come from a young woman with Graves' ophthalmopathy.

The rearrangement uses TRBV19 and TRBJ2-7; D not resolved. In germline, CDR1 is LNHDA, CDR2 SQIVND (reference sequence). The V gene lost 11 bases and the J gene lost 1 base, with 15 bases spanning the gap. The CDR3 has 13 amino acids. Written as DNA, the CDR3 is TGTGCCCGCCCCCGCAGAGTATCCTACGAGCAGTACTTC. This encodes CARPRRVSYEQYF. Full variable domain (remainder filled in from reference TRBV19 and TRBJ2-7): DGGITQSPKYLFRKEGQNVTLSCEQNLNHDAMYWYRQDPGQGLRLIYYSQIVNDFQKGDIAEGYSVSREKKESFPLTVTSAQKNPTAFYLCARPRRVSYEQYFGPGTRLTVT.

This clonotype has only a few counts. The chain has TRBV9 and TRBJ1-2; maybe TRBD1 (6 bases). The CDR3 runs 14 residues. Germline CDR1 SGDLS, CDR2 YYNGEE. V lost 1 base and J lost 6, with 13 bases in between. CDR3 sequence (DNA): TGTGCCAGCAGCGTACCCGGGCAGGGGCATGGCTACACCTTC. This gives the protein CASSVPGQGHGYTF.

This clonotype was recorded at least ten times. This chain uses TRBV24-1 with TRBJ2-7; no clear D. Germline V gives CDR1 KGHDR, CDR2 SFDVKD. The V and J ends lost 0 bases and 7 bases respectively, with 6 bases between them. There are 12 residues in the CDR3. DNA of the CDR3: TGTGCCACCAGTGATTTGGGCAGAGAGCAGTACTTC. Translation: CATSDLGREQYF.

Many counts were recorded for this clonotype. The V and J genes are TRBV28 and TRBJ1-2, with D perhaps TRBD1 (5 bases). Trimming cost V 7 bases and J 5 bases, with 17 bases left between them. CDR3 size: 14 residues. Germline V gives CDR1 MDHEN, CDR2 SYDVKM. CDR3 region: CASNIPGSFYGYTF. The DNA for the CDR3 is TGTGCCAGCAACATCCCAGGGAGCTTTTATGGCTACACCTTC.

This clonotype was seen ten or more times. V gene TRBV11-2 combines with J gene TRBJ1-2; no clear D. Germline CDR1 reads SGHAT; CDR2 reads FQNNGV. This CDR3 is 14 amino acids long. Deletions cut 1 base from V and 1 base from J, with 7 bases between. CDR3 in DNA: TGTGCCAGCAGCTTAGCGTCGGGTAACTATGGCTACACCTTC. Protein product: CASSLASGNYGYTF.

The rearrangement uses TRBV29-1 and TRBJ2-7; D may match TRBD1 or TRBD2 (6 bases each). Germline V gives CDR1 SQVTM, CDR2 ANQGSEA. This CDR3 is 18 amino acids long. V gave up 0 bases and J gave up 0 bases, with 21 bases separating them. CDR3 bases: TGCAGCGTTGAAGATCGCTCGCTCAGGGGAGGAAGCTCCTACGAGCAGTACTTC. As protein: CSVEDRSLRGGSSYEQYF.

This clonotype was detected ten times or more. The chain links TRBV7-2 to TRBJ2-7; the D is unclear. Germline assignment: CDR1 SGHTA and CDR2 FQGNSA. The CDR3 sequence is 13 residues long. Trimming left V 3 bases short and J 0 bases short, with 6 bases between. The CDR3 loop reads CASSLTSSYEQYF. The DNA of the CDR3 is TGTGCCAGCAGCTTGACAAGCTCCTACGAGCAGTACTTC.

The CDR3 DNA reads as TGTGCCAGCAGCTCCCCCGTAGCTAAACAGGGAAACACCATATATTTT. As protein: CASSSPVAKQGNTIYF. The chain has TRBV7-8 and TRBJ1-3; D unclear. This CDR3 has 16 residues. Per the germline V gene, CDR1 is SGHVS and CDR2 is FQNEAQ. V was shortened by 4 bases and J by 4 bases, with 17 bases between the two germline ends.

The chain has TRBV28 and TRBJ1-1; D unclear. Trimming took off 0 bases at V and 10 bases at J, with 9 bases between the two ends. From germline, CDR1 is MDHEN and CDR2 SYDVKM. This CDR3 is 12 amino acids long. This chain's CDR3 is CASSLWGGSAFF. The DNA of the CDR3 is TGTGCCAGCAGTTTATGGGGTGGTTCAGCTTTCTTT. The whole variable domain, remainder taken from reference TRBV28 and TRBJ1-1, is DVKVTQSSRYLVKRTGEKVFLECVQDMDHENMFWYRQDPGLGLRLIYFSYDVKMKEKGDIPEGYSVSREKKERFSLILESASTNQTSMYLCASSLWGGSAFFGQGTRLTVV.

The chain recombines TRBV6-1 with TRBJ2-3; 8 nucleotides line up with TRBD2. V dropped 8 bases and J dropped 1; count of bases not matched to a gene: 2. The germline gives CDR1 MNHNS, CDR2 SASEGT. The CDR3 covers 13 residues. The CDR3 nucleotides are TGTGCCAGCCGGGAGGGAGGCACAGATACGCAGTATTTT. This encodes CASREGGTDTQYF.

The sample holds a few counts of this clonotype. This may be a read error: a much more frequent sequence differs by one nucleotide. The rearrangement joins TRBV20-1 to TRBJ2-5; D unresolved. Germline V CDR1 and CDR2: DFQATT, SNEGSKA (reference sequence). The CDR3 contains 11 residues. For the CDR3, the DNA is TGCAGTGCGCAAGCCGAAGAGGCCCAGTACTTC. Encoded protein: CSAQAEEAQYF.

This clonotype was counted ten times or more. The chain carries TRBV4-2 and TRBJ2-3; D remains ambiguous. Trimming removed 0 bases from V and 2 bases from J, with 9 bases in between. This CDR3 spans 15 amino acids. Looked up from germline, CDR1 is LGHNA and CDR2 is YNFKEQ. The DNA for the CDR3 is TGTGCCAGCAGCCAAGATCTTGGGCCCACAGATACGCAGTATTTT. Amino acids: CASSQDLGPTDTQYF.

Notes on this clonotype: Given a much more abundant clone one base away, this may be a read error. The chain uses TRBV11-2 and TRBJ2-2; possibly TRBD1 or TRBD2 for D (5 bases each). The CDR3 is made up of 15 amino acids. From germline, CDR1 is SGHAT and CDR2 FQNNGV. The CDR3 DNA sequence: TGTGCCAGCAGCTTACTTAGAGGGGCGATCGGGGAGCTGGTTTTT. Translated: CASSLLRGAIGELVF.